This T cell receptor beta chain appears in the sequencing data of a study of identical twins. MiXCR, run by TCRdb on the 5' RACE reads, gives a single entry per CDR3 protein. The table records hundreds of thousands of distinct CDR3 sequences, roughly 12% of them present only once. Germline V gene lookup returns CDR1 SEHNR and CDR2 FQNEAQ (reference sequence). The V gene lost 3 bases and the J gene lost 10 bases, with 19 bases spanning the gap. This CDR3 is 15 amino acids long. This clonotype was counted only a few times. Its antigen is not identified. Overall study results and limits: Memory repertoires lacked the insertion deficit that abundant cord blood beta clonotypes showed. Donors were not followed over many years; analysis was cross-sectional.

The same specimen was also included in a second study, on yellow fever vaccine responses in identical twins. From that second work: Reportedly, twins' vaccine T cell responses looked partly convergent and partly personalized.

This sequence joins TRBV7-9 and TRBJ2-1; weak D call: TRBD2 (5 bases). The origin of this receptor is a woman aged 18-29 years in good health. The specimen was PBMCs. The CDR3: CASSFGLLELLEQFF. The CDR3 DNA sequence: TGTGCCAGCAGCTTTGGCCTACTAGAGCTCTTGGAGCAGTTCTTC.